Listed below are T cell receptor beta chains from one sample, sequenced in a study of T-cell reconstitution after alpha-beta-depleted transplantation in children. TCRdb passed the PCR reads through MiXCR, listing each CDR3 protein once. This sample has about 610,000 distinct CDR3 sequences, with roughly a tenth found just once. The input for sequencing was PBMCs from the stem cell graft donor, taken from the stem cell graft. The receptors shown here come from a human donor who donated a stem cell graft to a child with acute myeloid leukemia. CDR3s include the opening cysteine and the closing phenylalanine or tryptophan. The D gene is left open where the match is weak. Part of the rows lack a size; the others show once, few, many or a class for expanded clones.

j_gene | abundance | d_gene | v_gene | CDR3nt | CDR3aa
TRBJ1-6 | few | NA | TRBV21-1 | TGTGCCAGCAGCAAGGTTCCGGGGTTGAGATCACCCCTCCACTTT | CASSKVPGLRSPLHF
TRBJ2-7 | few | TRBD2 | TRBV29-1 | TGCAGCGTTCTTACTAGCGTGGCCTACGAGCAGTACTTC | CSVLTSVAYEQYF
TRBJ2-3 | many | TRBD2 | TRBV6-1 | TGTGCCAGCAGTCAAGACCCCCTAGCGGTATATGCAGATACGCAGTATTTT | CASSQDPLAVYADTQYF
TRBJ2-1 | NA | NA | TRBV6-2/TRBV6-3 | TGTGCCAGCAGAAAGCTAGCTAATGAGCAGTTCTTC | CASRKLANEQFF
TRBJ1-5 | NA | NA | TRBV4-3 | TGCGCCAGCAGCCAAGATTTGAGACAGATCAATCAGCCCCAGCATTTT | CASSQDLRQINQPQHF
TRBJ1-2 | many | NA | TRBV7-2 | TGTGCCAGCAGCTTAGCGACGGACCTCTATGGCTACACCTTC | CASSLATDLYGYTF
TRBJ1-1 | few | NA | TRBV20-1 | TGCAGTGTTCTGTTACGGGACCGAGCTTTCTTT | CSVLLRDRAFF
TRBJ2-5 | many | NA | TRBV5-4 | TGTGCCAGCAGCTTGGGCCTGGGGAAGACCCAGTACTTC | CASSLGLGKTQYF
TRBJ1-1 | NA | TRBD1 | TRBV20-1 | TGCATCGCCCGGGACAGGGTTGGAAAAACTGAAGCTTTCTTT | CIARDRVGKTEAFF
TRBJ1-5 | NA | NA | TRBV28 | TGTGCCAGCACCGGAACAGGGCCCAATCAGCCCCAGCATTTT | CASTGTGPNQPQHF
TRBJ1-5 | NA | NA | TRBV18 | TGTGCCAGCTCACCAGGTGATCAGCCCCAGCATTTT | CASSPGDQPQHF
TRBJ1-6 | many | NA | TRBV20-1 | TGCAGTGCTACACCCACGGGGGGTGCACCCCTCCACTTT | CSATPTGGAPLHF
TRBJ2-2 | few | NA | TRBV23-1 | TGCGCCAAAGTATCCGGGGGGCCCACCGGGGAGCTGTTTTTT | CAKVSGGPTGELFF
TRBJ2-3 | few | NA | TRBV28 | TGTGCCAGCAGTTTTTGGGGTGATACGCAGTATTTT | CASSFWGDTQYF
TRBJ2-1 | few | NA | TRBV11-3 | TGTGCCAGCAGCTTATGGGCAGGGATGGGGTCAGGCGATGAGCAGTTCTTC | CASSLWAGMGSGDEQFF
TRBJ2-6 | few | NA | TRBV24-1 | TGTGCCACCAGTGACAGGGCTGGAGGAATGTCTGGGGCCAACGTCCTGACTTTC | CATSDRAGGMSGANVLTF
TRBJ2-1 | NA | TRBD2 | TRBV7-3 | TGTGCCAGCTGCACCCTAGCGGGAGGCTTCGACTCCTACAATGAGCAGTTCTTC | CASCTLAGGFDSYNEQFF
TRBJ1-1 | few | TRBD1 | TRBV18 | TGTGCCAGCCTCAGGGGGGGCACTGAAGCTTTCTTT | CASLRGGTEAFF
TRBJ2-5 | NA | NA | TRBV7-3 | TGTGCCAGCAGCTTAGGGGGCCAGAGTCGAGAGACCCAGTACTTC | CASSLGGQSRETQYF
TRBJ2-3 | NA | TRBD2 | TRBV2 | TGTGCCAGCAGTGAAGCGCTTCGGGGCGGGAGTCTAACAGATACGCAGTATTTT | CASSEALRGGSLTDTQYF
TRBJ2-3 | few | TRBD2 | TRBV9 | TGTGCCAGCAGCGTAGAAGGACTAGCGGGAGTCACGTATTTT | CASSVEGLAGVTYF
TRBJ1-3 | NA | TRBD1 | TRBV7-9 | TGTGCCAGCAGCACCGACAGGGATGGAAACACCATATATTTT | CASSTDRDGNTIYF
TRBJ2-7 | NA | NA | TRBV20-1 | TGCAGTGCTAGTCCACGGACAGCGATCTACGAGCAGTACTTC | CSASPRTAIYEQYF
TRBJ2-3 | many | NA | TRBV29-1 | TGCAGCGTTCAGACTAGTAGCACAGATACGCAGTATTTT | CSVQTSSTDTQYF
TRBJ2-1 | many | NA | TRBV20-1 | TGCAGTGCTAGAGAGTACAATGAGCAGTTCTTC | CSAREYNEQFF
TRBJ1-1 | many | NA | TRBV28 | TGTGCCAGCAGTTTGTCAGGGCCGGGAGCTTTCTTT | CASSLSGPGAFF
TRBJ1-6 | NA | NA | TRBV5-6 | TGTGCCAGCAGCTTGGGTCCTCACAGAAGCTCCTATAATTCACCCCTCCACTTT | CASSLGPHRSSYNSPLHF
TRBJ2-7 | few | TRBD2 | TRBV6-2/TRBV6-3 | TGTGCCAGCAGTCCTTCAGCTCTCCGGACTAGCCGAAACTACTCCTACGAGCAGTACTTC | CASSPSALRTSRNYSYEQYF
TRBJ2-2 | few | TRBD2 | TRBV11-2 | TGTGCCAGCAGCTTACTTCTAGCGGGAGCGACTATCACCGGGGAGCTGTTTTTT | CASSLLLAGATITGELFF
TRBJ2-5 | NA | NA | TRBV7-9 | TGTGCCAGCAGCTCCTGGGACTTTCAAGAGACCCAGTACTTC | CASSSWDFQETQYF
TRBJ2-1 | few | TRBD2 | TRBV5-1 | TGCGCCAGCAGCTCTTCCGGGACTAGCGGGCGCTCCTACAATGAGCAGTTCTTC | CASSSSGTSGRSYNEQFF
TRBJ2-1 | NA | TRBD2 | TRBV20-1 | TGCAGTGCTAGAGATTACCGGACTAGCTCCAAGAATGAGCAGTTCTTC | CSARDYRTSSKNEQFF
TRBJ2-5 | NA | TRBD1 | TRBV5-1 | TGCGCCAGCAGCTGGGGACAGTTCGACGAGGGAGAGACCCAGTACTTC | CASSWGQFDEGETQYF
TRBJ1-6 | few | NA | TRBV5-6 | TGTGCCAGCAGCCCCCGGCGTGGGATCTCGCCCCTCCACTTT | CASSPRRGISPLHF
TRBJ1-2 | many | NA | TRBV29-1 | TGCAGCGCCCGGGACGGTAACTATGGCTACACCTTC | CSARDGNYGYTF
TRBJ2-7 | NA | TRBD2 | TRBV2 | TGTGCCAGCATTATTTACTTAGCGGGAGGAATCTCCGAGCAGTACTTC | CASIIYLAGGISEQYF
TRBJ2-6 | few | NA | TRBV7-3 | TGTGCCAGCAGCAATATTGGCTCTGGGGCCAACGTCCTGACTTTC | CASSNIGSGANVLTF
TRBJ2-1 | NA | NA | TRBV6-6 | TGTGCCAGCAGCCCTCTCGCGGCTGAGCAGTTCTTC | CASSPLAAEQFF
TRBJ1-3 | many | TRBD1 | TRBV12-3/TRBV12-4 | TGTGCCAGCAGTCCCCGACAGGGGCCTGGAAACACCATATATTTT | CASSPRQGPGNTIYF
TRBJ2-7 | few | NA | TRBV3-1 | TGTGCCAGCAGCCAAGGGCGAGGGGTCGAGCAGTACTTC | CASSQGRGVEQYF
TRBJ2-1 | many | TRBD2 | TRBV15 | TGTGCCACCAGACGCAGCGGGAGGGGGATATACAATGAGCAGTTCTTC | CATRRSGRGIYNEQFF
TRBJ2-2 | many | TRBD1 | TRBV29-1 | TGCAGCGTTAGGGACAGGGTGAGCGAGAACACCGGGGAGCTGTTTTTT | CSVRDRVSENTGELFF
TRBJ2-1 | few | NA | TRBV3-1 | TGTGCCAGCAGCCAAGGGCGCGGGGCATACAATGAGCAGTTCTTC | CASSQGRGAYNEQFF
TRBJ2-2 | NA | NA | TRBV9 | TGTGCCAGCAGCGTAGGACCAAACACCGGGGAGCTGTTTTTT | CASSVGPNTGELFF
TRBJ2-7 | many | NA | TRBV7-9 | TGTGCCAGCAGCTTAGTTAGCGGAGAGAGCCTTTACGAGCAGTACTTC | CASSLVSGESLYEQYF
TRBJ2-2 | many | NA | TRBV30 | TGTGCCTGGAGTCCGCTGACGCTGAACACCGGGGAGCTGTTTTTT | CAWSPLTLNTGELFF
TRBJ1-5 | NA | NA | TRBV15 | TGTGCCACCAGCAGAAGCGCCGGAGGGCAGCCCCAGCATTTT | CATSRSAGGQPQHF